This T cell receptor (beta chain) was identified during a study of CD8 T cells in Susac syndrome. Findings and limits, study-wide: An acknowledgment was made by the study that its TCR sequencing and HLA analysis involved relatively few individuals.

An amount of RNA that ranged from 0.5 to 1 ug was reverse transcribed with random hexamers. TCRdb reanalysed the immunoSEQ multiplex PCR reads using MiXCR and keeps one entry per CDR3 protein. The sample carries 150,000 or so distinct CDR3 sequences, approximately 94% recorded once. TEMRA cells were enriched by FACS, and CD4+ and CD8+ T cells were negatively isolated. Germline V gene sequence: CDR1 SNHLY, CDR2 FYNNEI. CDR3 size: 14 residues. V lost 4 bases to trimming and J lost 0 bases, with 10 bases between them. To note about this clonotype: Its antigen is not known.

This receptor was obtained from a human donor with multiple sclerosis. Sequencing used CD4+ T cells from PBMCs. The chain recombines TRBV2 with TRBJ2-7, with a weak D call TRBD2 (6 bases). The CDR3 loop reads CASSVDYFSYEQYF. The CDR3 DNA sequence: TGTGCCAGCAGTGTGGACTATTTCTCCTACGAGCAGTACTTC.